These 32 T cell receptor beta chains came from one sample sequenced in a study of molecular identifiers for immune sequencing clone quantification. TCRdb re-called the PCR reads with MiXCR, one entry per CDR3 protein. The repertoire has some 320,000 distinct CDR3 sequences, about a fifth of them found once; the top ten carry roughly 0.86%. Material: naive CD8+ T cells from blood, with Jurkat cell RNA spiked in. Specified subset: FACS-sorted CD8+CD4-CCR7+CD45RA+ naive T cells. These receptors originate from a human donor in good health. Some libraries in this study had Jurkat cell RNA spiked in.

This clonotype showed up many times. J is TRBJ2-7 and V is TRBV28; D is undetermined. The V gene's germline CDR1 is MDHEN and CDR2 SYDVKM. CDR3 length equals 13 residues. Trimming took 6 bases from V and 3 from J, leaving 12 bases between them. The chain's CDR3 is CASSSRRNYEQYF. The CDR3 DNA is TGTGCCAGCAGCTCCCGCAGGAACTACGAGCAGTACTTC.

At least ten counts were recorded for this clonotype. The germline gene is not matched at one end of the junction; a read error may be the cause. The CDR3 nucleotides read TGTGCCAGCAGCTTAGGGGCAGGCTACGAGCAGTACTTC. Its translation: CASSLGAGYEQYF. The rearrangement joins TRBV5-1 to TRBJ2-7; D perhaps matches TRBD1 (5 bases). CDR1 is SGHRS, CDR2 YFSETQ, per germline. The CDR3 length is 13 residues.

This clonotype was counted a few times. This chain links TRBV11-3 with TRBJ2-2; a weak D match, TRBD2 (5 bases). This CDR3 comprises 14 residues. Between the trimmed V and J ends, which lost 1 base and 5 bases, there was a span of 8 bases. Germline-derived CDR1 and CDR2 are SGHNT and YENEEA. Written as DNA, the CDR3 is TGTGCCAGCAGCTTAGTTGGCGGGACCGGGGAGCTGTTTTTT. Translation gives CASSLVGGTGELFF. The full variable domain, its missing parts supplied by reference TRBV11-3 and TRBJ2-2, is EAGVVQSPRYKIIEKKQPVAFWCNPISGHNTLYWYLQNLGQGPELLIRYENEEAVDDSQLPKDRFSAERLKGVDSTLKIQPAELGDSAVYLCASSLVGGTGELFFGEGSRLTVL.

This clonotype was detected ten times or more. The V call is TRBV15, the J call TRBJ1-1; TRBD1 agrees at 7 bases. Germline assignment: CDR1 LNHNV and CDR2 YYDKDF (reference sequence). The V and J ends lost 3 bases and 2 bases, in that order; junction bases with no gene match: 6. The CDR3 sequence is 15 residues long. Written as DNA, the CDR3 is TGTGCCACCAGCAGCCGACAGGGTCTTAACACTGAAGCTTTCTTT. Translating it yields CATSSRQGLNTEAFF.

In the case of this clonotype: A much more abundant neighbour one base away suggests this may be a read error. The chain is built from TRBV5-6 and TRBJ2-7; D is perhaps TRBD1 or TRBD2 (5 bases each). This CDR3 is built from 14 residues. V was shortened by 0 bases and J by 11 bases, with 18 bases between the two germline ends. CDR1 and CDR2 (germline): SGHDT, YYEEEE. Here the CDR3 reads CASSLAGTSRREYF. In DNA, the CDR3 is TGTGCCAGCAGCTTGGCTGGGACCTCTCGGCGGGAGTACTTC.

This clonotype was detected ten times or more. The V and J genes are TRBV12-3 or TRBV12-4 and TRBJ1-5; TRBD1 aligns across 7 bases. V trimming: 6 bases; J trimming: 6 bases; junction bases outside the gene matches: 8. The CDR3 runs 14 residues. The CDR3 DNA follows: TGTGCCAGCAGCAAGGGGGCTTGGGGTCAGCCCCAGCATTTT. Residues: CASSKGAWGQPQHF.

The V gene is TRBV14, the J gene TRBJ2-7; tentatively, D is TRBD1 (5 bases). There are 15 residues in the CDR3. The V gene lost 0 bases and the J gene lost 1 base, with 10 bases spanning the gap. Germline V gives CDR1 SGHDN, CDR2 FVKESK. The CDR3 DNA follows: TGTGCCAGCAGCCAAGATAGTGGGGCATCCTACGAGCAGTACTTC. As protein: CASSQDSGASYEQYF.

This clonotype has a count of ten or more. The chain combines TRBV20-1 with TRBJ2-1; D unresolved. With 1 base removed from V and 7 bases from J, the gap between germline ends came to 11 bases. Germline values: CDR1 DFQATT, CDR2 SNEGSKA (reference sequence). This CDR3 comprises 13 residues. The CDR3 DNA sequence: TGCAGTGCTAGAGTTTCCAGCGAAAATGAGCAGTTCTTC. Its protein is CSARVSSENEQFF.

On this clonotype: Just one base apart from a much larger clone, this may be a read error. The V call is TRBV11-2, the J call TRBJ2-3, with a tentative D call TRBD2 (5 bases). This CDR3 is 16 amino acids long. Germline loops: CDR1 SGHAT, CDR2 FQNNGV. The CDR3 reads CANSLFLAQDTDTQYF. DNA of the CDR3: TGTGCCAACAGCTTATTTCTAGCCCAGGACACAGATACGCAGTATTTT.

This clonotype was observed once. A much bigger clone sits one base away, suggesting this may be a read error. The V call is TRBV4-3, the J call TRBJ2-7; possibly TRBD1 or TRBD2 for D (5 bases each). The V gene lost 4 bases and the J gene lost 3 bases, with 16 bases spanning the gap. CDR3 size: 15 residues. Germline V gives CDR1 LGHNA, CDR2 YSLEER. This CDR3 reads CASSRRWQGHYEQYF. DNA of the CDR3: TGCGCCAGCAGCCGGAGGTGGCAGGGCCACTACGAGCAGTACTTC.

The rearrangement uses TRBV27 and TRBJ2-3, with D possibly matching TRBD2 (6 bases). The CDR3 loop spans 14 amino acids. V shed 3 bases and J shed 4 bases, with 11 bases lying between them. Germline V CDR1 and CDR2: MNHEY, SMNVEV (reference sequence). The CDR3 loop reads CASSFTGGPDTQYF. CDR3 nucleotides: TGTGCCAGCAGTTTTACCGGGGGTCCAGATACGCAGTATTTT.

This clonotype has a count of ten or more. This rearrangement joins TRBV7-9 to TRBJ2-3, with TRBD2 identical over 12 bases. Losses at the gene ends were 0 bases for V and 3 bases for J; bases not matched to a gene: 10. Germline CDR1 is SEHNR and CDR2 is FQNEAQ (reference sequence). The CDR3 has 19 residues. The CDR3 loop reads CASSLAQGTGTSGTDTQYF. Here the CDR3 DNA reads TGTGCCAGCAGCTTAGCCCAAGGGACCGGGACTAGCGGGACAGATACGCAGTATTTT. The whole variable domain, remainder taken from reference TRBV7-9 and TRBJ2-3, is DTGVSQNPRHKITKRGQNVTFRCDPISEHNRLYWYRQTLGQGPEFLTYFQNEAQLEKSRLLSDRFSAERPKGSFSTLEIQRTEQGDSAMYLCASSLAQGTGTSGTDTQYFGPGTRLTVL.

This clonotype was counted between two and nine times. The chain recombines TRBV6-2 or TRBV6-3 with TRBJ2-1; no reliable D call. Germline values: CDR1 MNHEY, CDR2 SVGEGT. CDR3 length: 13 amino acids. Trimming stripped 0 bases from V and 8 bases from J, with 8 bases between. CDR3 loop: CASSYSNVYEQFF. Written as DNA, the CDR3 is TGTGCCAGCAGTTACTCGAATGTATATGAGCAGTTCTTC.

This clonotype was counted a few times. The rearrangement links TRBV20-1 to TRBJ2-2; the match to TRBD2 covers 16 bases. Germline CDR1 DFQATT, CDR2 SNEGSKA (reference sequence). This CDR3 is built from 18 residues. V lost 3 bases, J lost 7 bases, and 11 bases stayed unmatched. The CDR3 nucleotides are TGCAGTGCTAGGGTCCCGGGACTAGCGGGAGGGCTCATCGGGGAGCTGTTTTTT. Its translation: CSARVPGLAGGLIGELFF.

This clonotype has ten or more counts. The DNA of the CDR3 is TGTGCCAGCAGCCATTCTAGGGGGGTGAGGGATACGCAGTATTTT. Translating it yields CASSHSRGVRDTQYF. The J gene is TRBJ2-3, the V gene TRBV12-3 or TRBV12-4, with D perhaps given as TRBD1 or TRBD2 (6 bases each). This CDR3 is built from 15 residues. V shed 6 bases and J shed 6 bases, with 19 bases lying between them.

This clonotype occurred many times. The chain uses TRBV9 and TRBJ1-5; 8 bases align to TRBD1. Germline V lookup: CDR1 SGDLS, CDR2 YYNGEE. This CDR3 has 15 amino acids. V lost 0 bases and J lost 3; bases outside the gene matches: 2. This chain's CDR3 is CASSVEGQDNQPQHF. In nucleotides, the CDR3 is TGTGCCAGCAGCGTAGAGGGACAGGACAATCAGCCCCAGCATTTT.

The rearrangement links TRBV24-1 to TRBJ2-3; no definite D call. The CDR3 extends over 14 amino acids. V was pared by 4 bases and J by 4 bases, with 11 bases between. The germline V gene encodes CDR1 KGHDR and CDR2 SFDVKD. The CDR3 sequence: CATSDAAFPDTQYF. DNA for the CDR3: TGTGCCACCAGTGACGCCGCATTCCCAGATACGCAGTATTTT.

The chain recombines TRBV5-6 with TRBJ2-7; TRBD2 matches 7 bases. V was clipped by 1 base and J by 7 bases; unmatched bases: 8. CDR1 and CDR2 (germline): SGHDT, YYEEEE. This CDR3 is built from 14 residues. As DNA, the CDR3 is TGTGCCAGCAGCTTGCTCGGGGACGGGGGGGAGCAGTACTTC. Translated, it gives CASSLLGDGGEQYF.

Only a few counts were recorded for this clonotype. CDR3 loop: CASNPGGGEQADTQYF. CDR3 bases: TGTGCCAGCAACCCAGGGGGCGGGGAACAAGCAGATACGCAGTATTTT. The rearrangement joins TRBV7-8 to TRBJ2-3; 8 bases are shared with TRBD1. This CDR3 comprises 16 residues. J lost 4 bases, V lost 7 bases, and 13 bases had no gene match. The germline gives CDR1 SGHVS, CDR2 FQNEAQ.

Notes on this clonotype: A much larger clone lies one base from this, so it may be a read error. This CDR3 fails to terminate in the conserved phenylalanine or tryptophan, so it likely reflects a read error. The CDR3 here is CASSPGQFHEQYL. For the CDR3, the DNA is TGTGCCAGCAGTCCCGGACAATTCCACGAGCAGTACCTC. V gene TRBV6-2 or TRBV6-3 combines with J gene TRBJ2-7, with a weak D call TRBD1 (5 bases). CDR3 length: 13 residues. The V and J ends lost 5 bases and 5 bases respectively, with 13 bases between them. Germline V gene lookup returns CDR1 MNHEY and CDR2 SVGEGT.

This clonotype has a handful of counts. This chain uses TRBV14 with TRBJ2-2; D remains ambiguous. CDR1 and CDR2 from the germline V gene are SGHDN and FVKESK. The ends were cut back, 0 bases at V and 3 bases at J, with 14 bases in the middle. This CDR3 has 17 residues. The CDR3 nucleotides are TGTGCCAGCAGCCAAGAGGCGTCGGGCAGATACACCGGGGAGCTGTTTTTT. Amino acids: CASSQEASGRYTGELFF.

Points on this clonotype: A read error may be the cause here, since a much bigger clone is one base away. The CDR3 nucleotides read TGTGCCGGCAGTTTCCAGGGAGGGCCACGAGAGACCCAGTACTTC. Amino acids: CAGSFQGGPRETQYF. V usage is TRBV6-5 and J usage is TRBJ2-5, with 7 bases matching TRBD2. The CDR3 loop spans 15 amino acids. Looked up from germline, CDR1 is MNHEY and CDR2 is SVGAGI.

This clonotype was recorded at least ten times. The chain has TRBV7-9 and TRBJ2-5, with TRBD1 identical over 9 bases. Germline loops: CDR1 SEHNR, CDR2 FQNEAQ (reference sequence). With V trimmed by 1 base and J by 3 bases, 18 bases remained unmatched. The CDR3 runs 20 residues. Here the CDR3 DNA reads TGTGCCAGCAGCTTAGTTGCGGGGACAGGGCCCAAATACGTCAAAGAGACCCAGTACTTC. Residues: CASSLVAGTGPKYVKETQYF.

Only a few counts were recorded for this clonotype. DNA of the CDR3: TGTGCCAGCAGCCGCCCCTGGAACACAGATACGCAGTATTTT. Residues: CASSRPWNTDTQYF. V usage is TRBV7-9 and J usage is TRBJ2-3, with D uncertain. Between the trimmed V and J ends, which lost 5 bases and 2 bases, there was a span of 11 bases. Germline-derived CDR1 and CDR2 are SEHNR and FQNEAQ (reference sequence). There are 14 residues in the CDR3.

This clonotype was observed many times. This chain connects TRBV20-1 to TRBJ2-7; a weak D match, TRBD2 (5 bases). Per the germline V gene, CDR1 is DFQATT and CDR2 is SNEGSKA (reference sequence). The CDR3 covers 15 residues. The V end lost 5 bases, the J end lost 3 bases, and 20 bases lay between the germline ends. CDR3 in amino acids: CSARLRGDPYYEQYF. In DNA, the CDR3 is TGCAGTGCTCGCCTCCGGGGAGACCCGTACTACGAGCAGTACTTC.

This clonotype has ten or more counts. This rearrangement joins TRBV21-1 to TRBJ2-4; TRBD1 reflects the table's D call only, with no check against the DNA. TRBV21-1 is a pseudogene segment. This CDR3 has 18 amino acids. The CDR3 loop reads CASSKQYRGVVAKNIQYF. The CDR3 coding sequence is TGTGCCAGCAGCAAACAGTACAGGGGGGTAGTAGCCAAAAACATTCAGTACTTC.

This clonotype showed up just a few times. The chain carries TRBV6-2 or TRBV6-3 and TRBJ2-3; weak D call: TRBD1 (6 bases). Trimming cost V 4 bases and J 13 bases, with 15 bases left between them. Per germline, CDR1 MNHEY and CDR2 SVGEGT. The CDR3 sequence is 12 residues long. The CDR3 reads CASSFGTPLEYF. In DNA form, the CDR3 reads TGTGCCAGCAGTTTCGGGACACCGCTCGAGTATTTT.

Note on this clonotype: The CDR3 does not close with the conserved phenylalanine or tryptophan, likely indicating a read error. The chain has TRBV6-2 or TRBV6-3 and TRBJ1-4, with D possibly being TRBD1 (6 bases). CDR3 size: 15 residues. Trimming took off 5 bases at V and 0 bases at J, with 10 bases between the two ends. Per germline, CDR1 MNHEY and CDR2 SVGEGT. The CDR3 DNA reads TGTGCCAGCAGTGGGGACACTACAACTAATGAAAAACTGTTTTTA. This encodes CASSGDTTTNEKLFL.

As concerns this clonotype: A read error may explain this, as a much larger clone is one base away. The chain couples TRBV7-6 to TRBJ2-7; D possibly uses TRBD1 or TRBD2 (5 bases each). V shed 1 base and J shed 3 bases, with 10 bases lying between them. Germline values: CDR1 SGHVS, CDR2 FNYEAQ. The CDR3 loop spans 14 amino acids. CDR3 residues: CASSLVPGHYEQYF. In DNA form, the CDR3 reads TGTGCCAGCAGCTTAGTCCCGGGGCACTACGAGCAGTACTTC.

Details on this clonotype: This may come from a read error, since a much larger clone is one base off. The chain employs TRBV12-3 or TRBV12-4 and TRBJ2-1, with 7 bases matching TRBD1. CDR3 length: 13 amino acids. V was pared by 5 bases and J by 10 bases, with 8 bases of the junction left unmatched. The CDR3 reads CASSPGQVTEQFF. The CDR3 DNA sequence: TGTGCCAGCAGTCCAGGACAGGTTACGGAGCAGTTCTTC.

This clonotype was seen many times. The chain carries TRBV5-4 and TRBJ2-7, with D possibly being TRBD1 (6 bases). The CDR3 spans 15 residues. From germline, CDR1 is SGHNT and CDR2 YYREEE (reference sequence). V was shortened by 4 bases and J by 0 bases, with 14 bases between the two germline ends. CDR3 nucleotides: TGTGCCAGCAGCCCCGGGACAAAGAACTCCTACGAGCAGTACTTC. The encoded protein is CASSPGTKNSYEQYF.

This clonotype was counted many times. The chain carries TRBV5-4 and TRBJ2-4; 9 bases are a match to TRBD1. Germline V lookup: CDR1 SGHNT, CDR2 YYREEE (reference sequence). The CDR3 has 18 residues. V trimming: 4 bases; J trimming: 0 bases; junction bases outside the gene matches: 11. The CDR3 sequence is CASSLGQGPELAKNIQYF. For the CDR3, the DNA is TGTGCCAGCAGCCTAGGACAGGGGCCAGAACTAGCCAAAAACATTCAGTACTTC.